This record covers a single TCR beta chain. As yet, its antigen is unknown. This could be a read error, since a much larger clone is one nucleotide away. TCR beta cDNA libraries included unique molecular identifiers. Each batch of roughly 1 to 10 million T cells produced 500,000 to 550,000 cDNA molecules. MiXCR was run by TCRdb on the PCR reads, yielding one entry per CDR3 protein. Of a few hundred thousand distinct CDR3 sequences in the sample, 30% to 45% were seen once. This record comes from a study of post-analysis software for immune sequencing data. On the study more broadly: Several disease courses (relapsing-remitting, secondary progressive and progressive-relapsing) of multiple sclerosis were included.

With 4 bases removed from V and 8 bases from J, the gap between germline ends came to 14 bases. CDR3 length: 13 residues. From germline, CDR1 is SGHVS and CDR2 FQNEAQ. Notes on the study in general: When patients were compared with controls, about 5 TRBV segments were more frequent, TRBV5-6, TRBV5-1 and TRBV20-1 among them. Those samples that were prepared in the same batch co-clustered strongly by F measure. Compared with controls, patients showed significantly lower normalized Chao1 diversity.

The TCR was taken from a girl aged 5-17 years with multiple sclerosis. This sequence joins TRBV7-8 and TRBJ1-2; maybe TRBD1 (5 bases). The sample was blood. CDR3 protein: CASSSTGWGGYTF. The CDR3 DNA sequence: TGTGCCAGCAGCTCCACAGGCTGGGGGGGCTACACCTTC. The full variable domain, rest sourced from reference TRBV7-8 and TRBJ1-2, is GAGVSQSPRYKVAKRGQDVALRCDPISGHVSLFWYQQALGQGPEFLTYFQNEAQLDKSGLPSDRFFAERPEGSVSTLKIQRTQQEDSAVYLCASSSTGWGGYTFGSGTRLTVV.